The clone carrying this T cell receptor (beta chain) appeared once. This record comes from a study of OX40 agonist ivuxolimab in advanced cancers. Germline CDR1 reads SGHTA; CDR2 reads FQGTGA. Trimming cost V 0 bases and J 4 bases; bases outside gene matches: 5. This CDR3 is 16 amino acids long. Assay: immunoSEQ multiplex PCR; the TCRdb copy retains only in-frame clones and omits some. The data contain around 110,000 clones, over 85% of them singletons. The origin of this receptor is an adult with an advanced solid tumor such as melanoma, head and neck, liver or kidney cancer. The source material was CD4+ or CD8+ T cells sorted from blood, sampled in a trial of the OX40 agonist ivuxolimab. The V gene is TRBV7-3, the J gene TRBJ2-2, with TRBD1 matching over 7 bases. The CDR3 loop reads CASSLTMSGGTGELFF. The CDR3 nucleotides read TGTGCCAGCAGCTTAACGATGTCAGGGGGCACCGGGGAGCTGTTTTTT.